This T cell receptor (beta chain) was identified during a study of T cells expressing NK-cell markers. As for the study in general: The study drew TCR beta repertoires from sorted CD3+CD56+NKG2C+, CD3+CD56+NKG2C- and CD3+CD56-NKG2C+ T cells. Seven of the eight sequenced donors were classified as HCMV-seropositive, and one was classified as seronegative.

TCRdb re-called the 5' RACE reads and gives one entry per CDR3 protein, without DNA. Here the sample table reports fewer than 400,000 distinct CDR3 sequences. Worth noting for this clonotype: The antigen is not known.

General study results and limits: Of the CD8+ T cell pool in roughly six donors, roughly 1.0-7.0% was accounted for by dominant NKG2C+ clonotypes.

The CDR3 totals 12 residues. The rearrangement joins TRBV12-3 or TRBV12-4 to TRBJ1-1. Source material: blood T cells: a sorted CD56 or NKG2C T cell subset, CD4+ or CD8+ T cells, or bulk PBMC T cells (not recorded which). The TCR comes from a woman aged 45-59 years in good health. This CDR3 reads CASALATAEAFF.